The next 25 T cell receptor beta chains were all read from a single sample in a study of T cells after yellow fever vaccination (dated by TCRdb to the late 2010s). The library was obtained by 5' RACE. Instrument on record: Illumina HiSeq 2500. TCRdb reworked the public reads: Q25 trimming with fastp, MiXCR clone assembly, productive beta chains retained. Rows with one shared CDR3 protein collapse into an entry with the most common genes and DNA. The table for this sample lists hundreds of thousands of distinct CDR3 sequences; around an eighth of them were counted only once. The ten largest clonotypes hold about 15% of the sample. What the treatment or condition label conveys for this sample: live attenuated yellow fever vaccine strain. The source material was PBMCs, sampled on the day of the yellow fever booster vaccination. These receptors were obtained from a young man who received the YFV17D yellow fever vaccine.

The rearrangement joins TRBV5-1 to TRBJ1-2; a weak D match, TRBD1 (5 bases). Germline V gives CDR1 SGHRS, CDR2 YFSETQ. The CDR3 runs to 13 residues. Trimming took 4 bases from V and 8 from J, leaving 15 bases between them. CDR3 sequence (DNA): TGCGCCAGCAGCCCCTTTGGGACTTCGGGCTACACCTTC. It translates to CASSPFGTSGYTF.

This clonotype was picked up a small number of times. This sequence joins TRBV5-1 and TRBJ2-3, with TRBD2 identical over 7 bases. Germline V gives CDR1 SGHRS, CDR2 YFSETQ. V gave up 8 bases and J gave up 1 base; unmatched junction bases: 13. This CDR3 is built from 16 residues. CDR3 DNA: TGCGCCAGTAACAGCGGGGCTGGGCGTGGCACAGATACGCAGTATTTT. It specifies CASNSGAGRGTDTQYF.

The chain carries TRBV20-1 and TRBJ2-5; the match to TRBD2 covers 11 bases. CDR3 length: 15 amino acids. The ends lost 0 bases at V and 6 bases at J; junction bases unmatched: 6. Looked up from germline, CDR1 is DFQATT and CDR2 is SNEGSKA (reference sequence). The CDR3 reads CSAREASGRLKTQYF. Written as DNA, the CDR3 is TGCAGTGCTAGAGAGGCTAGCGGGAGGTTAAAGACCCAGTACTTC.

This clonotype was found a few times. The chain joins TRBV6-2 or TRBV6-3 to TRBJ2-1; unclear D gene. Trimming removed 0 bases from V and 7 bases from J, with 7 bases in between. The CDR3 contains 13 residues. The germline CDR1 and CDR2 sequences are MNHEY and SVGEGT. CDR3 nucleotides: TGTGCCAGCAGTTACTCTCCAGCTAATGAGCAGTTCTTC. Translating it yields CASSYSPANEQFF.

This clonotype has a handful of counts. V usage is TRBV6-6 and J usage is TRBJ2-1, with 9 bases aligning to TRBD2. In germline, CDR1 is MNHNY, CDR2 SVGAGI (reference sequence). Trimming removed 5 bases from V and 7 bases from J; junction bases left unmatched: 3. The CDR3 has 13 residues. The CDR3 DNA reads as TGTGCCAGCAGTAGCGGGAGGCAGAATGAGCAGTTCTTC. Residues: CASSSGRQNEQFF.

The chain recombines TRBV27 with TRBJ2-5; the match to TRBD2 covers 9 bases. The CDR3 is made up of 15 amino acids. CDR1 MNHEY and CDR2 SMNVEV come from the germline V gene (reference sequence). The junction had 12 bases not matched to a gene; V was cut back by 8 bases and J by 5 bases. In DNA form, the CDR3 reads TGTGCCAGCTCCCTGGGGGCGGGAGGGATTGAGACCCAGTACTTC. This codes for CASSLGAGGIETQYF.

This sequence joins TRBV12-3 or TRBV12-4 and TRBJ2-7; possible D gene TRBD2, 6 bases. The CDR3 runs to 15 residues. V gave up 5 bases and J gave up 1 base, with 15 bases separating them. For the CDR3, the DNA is TGTGCCAGCAGTGGGGGGTTGGGCAAATCCTACGAGCAGTACTTC. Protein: CASSGGLGKSYEQYF.

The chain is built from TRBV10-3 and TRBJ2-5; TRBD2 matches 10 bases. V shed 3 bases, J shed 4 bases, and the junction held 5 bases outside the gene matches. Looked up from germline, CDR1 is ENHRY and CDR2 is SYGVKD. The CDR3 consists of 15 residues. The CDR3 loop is CAISDGSSGRETQYF. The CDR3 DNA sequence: TGTGCCATCAGTGATGGCTCTAGCGGGAGAGAGACCCAGTACTTC.

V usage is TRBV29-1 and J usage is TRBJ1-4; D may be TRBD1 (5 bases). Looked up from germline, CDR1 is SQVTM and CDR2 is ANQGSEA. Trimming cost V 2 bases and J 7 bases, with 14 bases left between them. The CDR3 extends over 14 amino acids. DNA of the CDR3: TGCAGCGTTGAATTTGGCAGGGAAGCTGAAAAACTGTTTTTT. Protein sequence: CSVEFGREAEKLFF.

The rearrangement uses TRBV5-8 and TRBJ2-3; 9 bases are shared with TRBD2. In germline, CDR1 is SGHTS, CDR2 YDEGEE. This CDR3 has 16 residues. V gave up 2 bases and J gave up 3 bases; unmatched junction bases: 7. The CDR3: CASSFGGRAGTDTQYF. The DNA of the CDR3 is TGTGCCAGCAGCTTCGGCGGGAGGGCCGGAACAGATACGCAGTATTTT.

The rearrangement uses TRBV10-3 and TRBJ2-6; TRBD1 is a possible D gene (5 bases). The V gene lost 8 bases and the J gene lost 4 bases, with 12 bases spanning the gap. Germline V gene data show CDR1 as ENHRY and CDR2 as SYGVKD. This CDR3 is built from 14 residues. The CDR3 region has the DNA TGTGCCATCTACACGCCAGGGGGGGCCAACGTCCTGACTTTC. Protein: CAIYTPGGANVLTF.

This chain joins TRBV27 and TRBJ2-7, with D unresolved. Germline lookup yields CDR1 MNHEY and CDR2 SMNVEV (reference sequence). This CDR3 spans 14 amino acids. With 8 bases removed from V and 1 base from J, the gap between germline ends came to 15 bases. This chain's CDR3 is CASLPRATSYEQYF. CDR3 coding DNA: TGTGCCAGCCTACCCCGGGCGACGTCCTACGAGCAGTACTTC.

CDR3 in amino acids: CASSAGILQAFF. As DNA, the CDR3 is TGTGCCAGCAGTGCAGGAATCTTGCAGGCTTTCTTT. The chain uses TRBV7-9 and TRBJ1-1; D ambiguous. The CDR3 is 12 amino acids. With 6 bases removed from V and 11 bases from J, the gap between germline ends came to 16 bases. Per germline, CDR1 SEHNR and CDR2 FQNEAQ (reference sequence).

The CDR3 nucleotides read TGCAGTGCTATCGGAAAAAAGCAGGGGGCGCCGATCAGGAACACTGAAGCTTTCTTT. Its translation: CSAIGKKQGAPIRNTEAFF. The V gene is TRBV20-1, the J gene TRBJ1-1; TRBD1 matches at 8 bases. The CDR3 contains 19 residues. J lost 1 base, V lost 4 bases, and 20 bases had no gene match. Germline V gene sequence: CDR1 DFQATT, CDR2 SNEGSKA (reference sequence).

The CDR3 DNA follows: TGTGCCAGCAGCCGGGGCCCAGGCGCAGATACGCAGTATTTT. Residues: CASSRGPGADTQYF. The chain couples TRBV12-3 or TRBV12-4 to TRBJ2-3; either TRBD1 or TRBD2 may fit D (5 bases each). V shed 6 bases and J shed 4 bases, with 14 bases lying between them. The CDR3 runs 14 residues.

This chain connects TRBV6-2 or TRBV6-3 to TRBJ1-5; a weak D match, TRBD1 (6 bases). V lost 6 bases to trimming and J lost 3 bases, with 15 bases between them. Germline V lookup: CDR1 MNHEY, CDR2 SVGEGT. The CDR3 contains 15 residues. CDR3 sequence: CASRGPGGLNQPQHF. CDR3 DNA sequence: TGTGCCAGCAGAGGGCCGGGGGGCCTCAATCAGCCCCAGCATTTT.

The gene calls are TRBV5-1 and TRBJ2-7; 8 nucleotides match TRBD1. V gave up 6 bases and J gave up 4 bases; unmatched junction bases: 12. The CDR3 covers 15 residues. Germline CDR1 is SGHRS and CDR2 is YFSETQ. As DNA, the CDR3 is TGCGCCAGCACCGCTGGGCGACAGGGGTGGTACGAGCAGTACTTC. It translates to CASTAGRQGWYEQYF.

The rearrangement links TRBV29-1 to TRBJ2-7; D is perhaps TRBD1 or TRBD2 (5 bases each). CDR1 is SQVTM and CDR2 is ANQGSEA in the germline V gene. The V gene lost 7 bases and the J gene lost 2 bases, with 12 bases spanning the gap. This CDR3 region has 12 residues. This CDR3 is CSASGAPYEQYF. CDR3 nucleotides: TGCAGCGCCTCCGGGGCACCCTACGAGCAGTACTTC.

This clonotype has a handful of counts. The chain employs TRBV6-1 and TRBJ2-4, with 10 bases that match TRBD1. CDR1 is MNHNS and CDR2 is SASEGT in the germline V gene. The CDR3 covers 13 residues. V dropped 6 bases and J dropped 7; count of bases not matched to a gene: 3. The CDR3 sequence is CASSRTGGNIQYF. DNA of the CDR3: TGTGCCAGCAGCCGGACAGGGGGGAACATTCAGTACTTC.

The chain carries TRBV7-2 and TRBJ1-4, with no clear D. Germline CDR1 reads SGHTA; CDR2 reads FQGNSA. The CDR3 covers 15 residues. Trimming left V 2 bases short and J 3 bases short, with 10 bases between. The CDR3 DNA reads TGTGCCAGCAGCTTATTGGGGATCTCTAATGAAAAACTGTTTTTT. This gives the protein CASSLLGISNEKLFF. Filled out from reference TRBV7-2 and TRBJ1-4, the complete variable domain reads GAGVSQSPSNKVTEKGKDVELRCDPISGHTALYWYRQSLGQGLEFLIYFQGNSAPDKSGLPSDRFSAERTGGSVSTLTIQRTQQEDSAVYLCASSLLGISNEKLFFGSGTQLSVL.

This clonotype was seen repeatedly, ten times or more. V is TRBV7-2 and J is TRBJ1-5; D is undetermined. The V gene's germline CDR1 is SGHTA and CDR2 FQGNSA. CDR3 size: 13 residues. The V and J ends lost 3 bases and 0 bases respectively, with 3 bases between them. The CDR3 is CASSFGSNQPQHF. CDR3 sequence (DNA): TGTGCCAGCAGCTTTGGTAGCAATCAGCCCCAGCATTTT.

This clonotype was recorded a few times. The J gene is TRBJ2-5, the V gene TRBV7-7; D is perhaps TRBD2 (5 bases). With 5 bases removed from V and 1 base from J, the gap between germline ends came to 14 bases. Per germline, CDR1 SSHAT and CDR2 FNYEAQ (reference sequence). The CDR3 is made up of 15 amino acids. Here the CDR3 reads CASSSNRGTQETQYF. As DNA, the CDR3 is TGTGCCAGCAGCAGCAACCGGGGAACCCAAGAGACCCAGTACTTC. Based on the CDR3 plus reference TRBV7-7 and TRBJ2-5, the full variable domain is GAGVSQSPRYKVTKRGQDVTLRCDPISSHATLYWYQQALGQGPEFLTYFNYEAQPDKSGLPSDRFSAERPEGSISTLTIQRTEQRDSAMYRCASSSNRGTQETQYFGPGTRLLVL.

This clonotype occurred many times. CDR3 nucleotides: TGTGCCAGCAGCCAGTGGGTAGCGGGACTTTACTACGAGCAGTACTTC. Translated, it gives CASSQWVAGLYYEQYF. J is TRBJ2-7 and V is TRBV3-1, with TRBD2 identical over 8 bases. Germline V gene lookup returns CDR1 LGHDT and CDR2 YNNKEL (reference sequence). With V trimmed by 3 bases and J by 3 bases, 10 bases remained unmatched. The CDR3 is made up of 16 amino acids.

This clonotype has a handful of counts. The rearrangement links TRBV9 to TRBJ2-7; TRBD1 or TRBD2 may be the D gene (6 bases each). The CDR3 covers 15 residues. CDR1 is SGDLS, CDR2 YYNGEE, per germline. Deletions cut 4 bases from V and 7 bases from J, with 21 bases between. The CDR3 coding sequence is TGTGCCAGCAGCCCCGAGCTTTATAGGGGGGAGGAGCAGTACTTC. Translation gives CASSPELYRGEEQYF.

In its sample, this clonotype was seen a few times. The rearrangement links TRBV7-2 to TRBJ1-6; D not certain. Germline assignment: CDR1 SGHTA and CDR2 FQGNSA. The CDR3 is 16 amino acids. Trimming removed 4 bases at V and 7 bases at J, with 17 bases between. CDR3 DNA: TGTGCCAGCAGCTCCTTATTTTTACAGATAAATTCACCCCTCCACTTT. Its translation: CASSSLFLQINSPLHF.